The 30 T cell receptor beta chains below all came from one sample that was sequenced in a study of T cells in Graves' hyperthyroidism and ophthalmopathy. Amplification targeted TCR beta CDR3 regions from RNA transcripts. HTBI primers were the set used in a first-round RT-PCR of the TCR CDR3. TCRdb reprocessed the multiplex PCR reads with MiXCR, giving one entry per CDR3 protein. The sample carries about 570,000 distinct CDR3 sequences, roughly 50% recorded once. The sequenced sample was peripheral blood or thyroid tissue (not recorded which). Every receptor here comes from an adult woman with Graves' disease, either hyperthyroidism or ophthalmopathy (not recorded which).

This clonotype was found many times. The chain is built from TRBV7-2 and TRBJ1-1, with a possible D match to TRBD1 (6 bases). The germline V gene has CDR1 SGHTA and CDR2 FQGNSA. CDR3 size: 12 residues. V dropped 1 base and J dropped 9 bases, with 9 bases sitting between them. CDR3 bases: TGTGCCAGCAGCTTAGGGGGGGCACAAGCTTTCTTT. Translation gives CASSLGGAQAFF.

This clonotype was observed many times. V usage is TRBV7-9 and J usage is TRBJ2-7, with TRBD2 identical over 10 bases. The CDR3 has 16 residues. Trimming removed 4 bases from V and 4 bases from J; junction bases left unmatched: 10. Germline V gene data show CDR1 as SEHNR and CDR2 as FQNEAQ (reference sequence). The CDR3 spells CASSSGSSGSFYEQYF. CDR3 in DNA: TGTGCCAGCAGCTCTGGATCTAGCGGGAGCTTTTACGAGCAGTACTTC.

The rearrangement joins TRBV6-5 to TRBJ2-7, with D uncertain. The ends were cut back, 7 bases at V and 5 bases at J, with 21 bases in the middle. Germline loops: CDR1 MNHEY, CDR2 SVGAGI. CDR3 length equals 15 residues. The CDR3 protein is CASTPSARIPNEQYF. The CDR3 nucleotides read TGTGCCAGCACTCCTTCGGCCCGTATCCCCAACGAGCAGTACTTC.

The chain links TRBV7-9 to TRBJ1-5; D remains ambiguous. The ends were cut back, 2 bases at V and 11 bases at J, with 10 bases in the middle. This CDR3 has 12 amino acids. The germline V gene encodes CDR1 SEHNR and CDR2 FQNEAQ (reference sequence). CDR3 nucleotide sequence: TGTGCCAGCAGCTTATCGGGAGAGACCCAGCATTTT. This translates into CASSLSGETQHF.

The gene calls are TRBV6-5 and TRBJ2-7; 12 bases line up with TRBD2. Trimming cost V 3 bases and J 3 bases; bases outside gene matches: 9. The germline gives CDR1 MNHEY, CDR2 SVGAGI. This CDR3 comprises 17 residues. In nucleotides, the CDR3 is TGTGCCAGCAGTTATCGGACTAGCGGGATCTCTTTCTACGAGCAGTACTTC. Its protein is CASSYRTSGISFYEQYF.

V is TRBV7-9 and J is TRBJ1-1; tentative D call: TRBD1 (5 bases). The germline CDR1 and CDR2 sequences are SEHNR and FQNEAQ (reference sequence). Trimming stripped 4 bases from V and 6 bases from J, with 12 bases between. There are 13 residues in the CDR3. In nucleotides, the CDR3 is TGTGCCAGCAGCTCTAAACCGGGGGCTGAAGCTTTCTTT. Encoded protein: CASSSKPGAEAFF. The variable domain in full, with the rest retrieved from reference TRBV7-9 and TRBJ1-1, is DTGVSQNPRHKITKRGQNVTFRCDPISEHNRLYWYRQTLGQGPEFLTYFQNEAQLEKSRLLSDRFSAERPKGSFSTLEIQRTEQGDSAMYLCASSSKPGAEAFFGQGTRLTVV.

At least ten counts were recorded for this clonotype. The J gene is TRBJ2-6, the V gene TRBV4-1, with 7 nucleotides matching TRBD1. The V and J ends lost 4 bases and 4 bases, in that order; junction bases with no gene match: 13. The CDR3 covers 18 residues. Germline CDR1 is MGHRA and CDR2 is YSYEKL. CDR3 nucleotide sequence: TGCGCCAGCAGCCTCAGACAGGGATCTCTGTTGGGGGCCAACGTCCTGACTTTC. Translation: CASSLRQGSLLGANVLTF.

In its sample, this clonotype was seen many times. The V gene is TRBV7-9, the J gene TRBJ1-5; TRBD1 agrees at 10 bases. Germline loops: CDR1 SEHNR, CDR2 FQNEAQ (reference sequence). The CDR3 has 14 residues. The ends lost 5 bases at V and 5 bases at J; junction bases unmatched: 3. CDR3 nucleotide sequence: TGTGCCAGCAGCCCCGGGACAGGGGATCAGCCCCAGCATTTT. Residues: CASSPGTGDQPQHF.

This clonotype was found many times. This chain joins TRBV19 and TRBJ1-5, with D perhaps matching TRBD1 (5 bases). Looked up from germline, CDR1 is LNHDA and CDR2 is SQIVND (reference sequence). The CDR3 runs 13 residues. The ends were cut back, 4 bases at V and 5 bases at J, with 9 bases in the middle. The CDR3 is CASSRQGDQPQHF. The CDR3 DNA is TGTGCCAGTAGTAGGCAGGGAGATCAGCCCCAGCATTTT.

The rearrangement uses TRBV7-9 and TRBJ2-5, with TRBD2 matching over 14 bases. V shed 1 base and J 8 bases; nucleotides not matched to a gene: 15. Germline V gene lookup returns CDR1 SEHNR and CDR2 FQNEAQ (reference sequence). The CDR3 is made up of 19 amino acids. The CDR3 loop reads CASSLVPGGLAGVQDTQYF. The CDR3 nucleotides are TGTGCCAGCAGCTTAGTACCCGGGGGACTAGCGGGAGTTCAGGATACCCAGTACTTC.

A remark on this clonotype: Germline and junction disagree at one end, which may indicate a read error. V is TRBV5-1 and J is TRBJ2-5; D is possibly TRBD1 (5 bases). The CDR3 is 16 residues long. Germline values: CDR1 SGHRS, CDR2 YFSETQ. The CDR3 nucleotides are TGTGCCAGCAGCCAGGGCTTCGATAACGTGGAAGAGACCCAGTACTTC. It codes for CASSQGFDNVEETQYF.

The V call is TRBV11-3, the J call TRBJ2-7, with TRBD2 identical over 8 bases. The end of the DNA is better explained by TRBJ2-1, so the J call may be wrong. The CDR3 runs to 15 residues. CDR1 is SGHNT and CDR2 is YENEEA in the germline V gene. The CDR3 sequence: CASSRGSGSVDEQFF. The CDR3 DNA is TGTGCCAGCAGCCGCGGGAGCGGGAGTGTCGATGAGCAGTTCTTC.

In regard to this clonotype: Germline and junction disagree at one end, which may indicate a read error. This chain connects TRBV10-2 to TRBJ2-7; TRBD1 agrees at 7 bases. The CDR3 has 15 residues. Per germline, CDR1 WSHSY and CDR2 SAAADI. In DNA form, the CDR3 reads TGTGCCAGCAGCTTTGGACAGGCCCGCCGCGGCGAGCAGTACTTC. Amino acids: CASSFGQARRGEQYF.

This clonotype was counted a single time. This chain links TRBV20-1 with TRBJ1-4; D not resolved. CDR1 DFQATT and CDR2 SNEGSKA come from the germline V gene (reference sequence). The CDR3 runs to 14 residues. V lost 0 bases and J 8 bases, leaving 13 bases between the germline ends. CDR3 residues: CSARDQGSGEKLFF. CDR3 DNA sequence: TGCAGTGCTAGAGATCAAGGGTCCGGCGAAAAACTGTTTTTT.

This clonotype was counted at least ten times. The J gene is TRBJ2-7, the V gene TRBV5-1; D is perhaps TRBD1 (5 bases). Trimming pared 0 bases from V and 3 bases from J, leaving 7 bases between. Germline lookup yields CDR1 SGHRS and CDR2 YFSETQ. There are 13 residues in the CDR3. CDR3 protein: CASSLEGNYEQYF. The CDR3 coding sequence is TGCGCCAGCAGCTTGGAGGGGAACTACGAGCAGTACTTC.

The V gene is TRBV20-1, the J gene TRBJ1-3, with 10 bases lining up with TRBD1. J was trimmed by 4 bases and V by 2 bases; bases with no gene match: 5. CDR3 size: 15 residues. Germline loops: CDR1 DFQATT, CDR2 SNEGSKA (reference sequence). The CDR3 loop reads CSARPSTGGGNTIYF. The CDR3 coding sequence is TGCAGTGCTAGACCTTCGACAGGGGGCGGAAACACCATATATTTT.

This clonotype has just a few counts. A much larger clone is a single base away; this may be a read error. In nucleotides, the CDR3 is TGCAGTGCTAGCCCGACTAGCGGGGTTGGACAGGCCCAGTACTTC. It yields the protein CSASPTSGVGQAQYF. The V call is TRBV20-1, the J call TRBJ2-5; TRBD2 agrees at 11 bases. The CDR3 runs to 15 residues. With V trimmed by 3 bases and J by 9 bases, 12 bases remained unmatched. Germline-derived CDR1 and CDR2 are DFQATT and SNEGSKA (reference sequence).

The V call is TRBV2, the J call TRBJ1-6; D not resolved. Trimming took off 8 bases at V and 12 bases at J, with 5 bases between the two ends. CDR3 size: 9 residues. The germline V gene has CDR1 SNHLY and CDR2 FYNNEI. CDR3 sequence: CASREPLHF. In nucleotides, the CDR3 is TGTGCCAGCCGGGAACCCCTCCACTTT.

The chain links TRBV20-1 to TRBJ1-1, with D possibly TRBD1 on 6 matching bases. Trimming left V 3 bases short and J 6 bases short, with 11 bases between. Per germline, CDR1 DFQATT and CDR2 SNEGSKA (reference sequence). The CDR3 is 12 residues long. The chain's CDR3 is CSASTGISEAFF. CDR3 coding DNA: TGCAGTGCTAGTACAGGGATTTCTGAAGCTTTCTTT.

The chain recombines TRBV4-3 with TRBJ2-7; the match to TRBD1 covers 10 bases. J gave up 3 bases and V 2 bases, and 7 bases lay outside the gene matches. The germline gives CDR1 LGHNA, CDR2 YSLEER. The CDR3 length is 16 residues. The CDR3 protein is CASSQNPGQGIYEQYF. The DNA for the CDR3 is TGCGCCAGCAGCCAAAACCCGGGACAGGGGATCTACGAGCAGTACTTC.

In regard to this clonotype: A much bigger clone sits one base away, suggesting this may be a read error. V gene TRBV6-1 combines with J gene TRBJ1-1; D remains unclear. This CDR3 has 13 amino acids. Germline V CDR1 and CDR2: MNHNS, SASEGT. The CDR3 DNA sequence: TGTTCCAGCATCGGACTCTTAAACACTGAAGCTTTCTTT. Translated, it gives CSSIGLLNTEAFF.

The rearrangement uses TRBV10-3 and TRBJ2-5, with 8 bases that match TRBD1. Germline V lookup: CDR1 ENHRY, CDR2 SYGVKD. CDR3 size: 15 residues. V was pared by 3 bases and J by 5 bases, with 8 bases of the junction left unmatched. The CDR3 bases are TGTGCCATCAGTGACCGGACAGGGATGATGGAGACCCAGTACTTC. Protein sequence: CAISDRTGMMETQYF.

The chain links TRBV10-2 to TRBJ1-2, with a tentative D call TRBD1 (5 bases). Germline loops: CDR1 WSHSY, CDR2 SAAADI. The V gene lost 6 bases and the J gene lost 1 base, with 15 bases spanning the gap. This CDR3 has 15 amino acids. CDR3: CASSLPRGVNYGYTF. CDR3 DNA sequence: TGCGCCAGCAGCTTGCCAAGGGGTGTTAACTATGGCTACACCTTC.

The table lists this clonotype with a few counts. DNA of the CDR3: TGTGCCAGCAGCCAAGGAGGTGGGGTTGGGGAATACACTGAAGCTTTCTTT. Its protein is CASSQGGGVGEYTEAFF. The chain is built from TRBV14 and TRBJ1-1; D is unclear. The CDR3 is 17 amino acids. CDR1 is SGHDN, CDR2 FVKESK, per germline. Trimming cost V 1 base and J 3 bases, with 18 bases left between them.

This clonotype appeared many times. This rearrangement joins TRBV12-3 or TRBV12-4 to TRBJ1-5, with TRBD1 matching 8 bases. V shed 6 bases and J 4 bases; nucleotides not matched to a gene: 5. CDR3 length: 14 residues. The CDR3 coding sequence is TGTGCCAGCAGACCGGGACAGGCTAATCAGCCCCAGCATTTT. It specifies CASRPGQANQPQHF.

The gene calls are TRBV7-9 and TRBJ2-6, with D perhaps TRBD1 or TRBD2 (7 bases each). CDR1 and CDR2 from the germline V gene are SEHNR and FQNEAQ (reference sequence). V gave up 5 bases and J gave up 15 bases, with 17 bases separating them. The CDR3 runs 13 residues. The CDR3 region is CASSPPSGTALTF. CDR3 nucleotides: TGTGCCAGCAGCCCTCCGAGCGGGACAGCCCTGACTTTC.

This clonotype was picked up one time. The rearrangement links TRBV2 to TRBJ2-2; D may match TRBD1 or TRBD2 (6 bases each). Per germline, CDR1 SNHLY and CDR2 FYNNEI. This CDR3 comprises 14 residues. V was cut by 6 bases and J by 4 bases, with 12 bases left in between. The DNA of the CDR3 is TGTGCCAGCAGGGGGGGACAACCCACCGGGGAGCTGTTTTTT. It is translated as CASRGGQPTGELFF.

This chain uses TRBV29-1 with TRBJ2-7, with TRBD1 matching 10 bases. Trimming removed 8 bases from V and 4 bases from J; junction bases left unmatched: 8. This CDR3 has 13 residues. Per germline, CDR1 SQVTM and CDR2 ANQGSEA. CDR3 region: CSLEPGQGYEQYF. The CDR3 nucleotides are TGCAGCTTAGAACCGGGACAGGGGTACGAGCAGTACTTC.

This clonotype has a count of ten or more. CDR3 coding DNA: TGCGCCAGCAGCCAAGGGGGAGCTAGACAGGGACAGCGCTACGGCTACACCTTC. It specifies CASSQGGARQGQRYGYTF. The chain carries TRBV4-1 and TRBJ1-2; 7 bases map to TRBD1. V gave up 1 base and J gave up 8 bases; unmatched junction bases: 19. Germline V gene data show CDR1 as MGHRA and CDR2 as YSYEKL. The CDR3 runs 18 residues.

The CDR3 here is CASTPHGTGYGYTF. The CDR3 bases are TGTGCCAGCACTCCACATGGCACGGGCTATGGCTACACCTTC. The V call is TRBV6-5, the J call TRBJ1-2; D gene ambiguous. Germline V gene lookup returns CDR1 MNHEY and CDR2 SVGAGI. Trimming cost V 7 bases and J 4 bases, with 16 bases left between them. The CDR3 has 14 residues.